Listed here are 22 T cell receptor beta chains from one sample, sequenced in a study of shared clonotypes between healthy human individuals. Here immunoSEQ multiplex PCR was the method, and the copy in TCRdb shows in-frame clones only, minus some. The sample records roughly 2 million clones, approximately 95% being singletons. Material: naive CD4+ T cells sorted from blood. The subset here: CD45RA+ positively selected. The receptors were gathered from a man aged 18 to 29 in good health.

V usage is TRBV18 and J usage is TRBJ1-1; a weak D match, TRBD1 (5 bases). Between the trimmed V and J ends, which lost 2 bases and 0 bases, there was a span of 13 bases. The germline V gene has CDR1 KGHSH and CDR2 LQKENI. The CDR3 is 16 residues long. CDR3 bases: TGTGCCAGCTCACCATCAGTAGGGGCCTTGAACACTGAAGCTTTCTTT. It yields the protein CASSPSVGALNTEAFF. Full variable domain (outside the CDR3, taken from reference TRBV18 and TRBJ1-1): NAGVMQNPRHLVRRRGQEARLRCSPMKGHSHVYWYRQLPEEGLKFMVYLQKENIIDESGMPKERFSAEFPKEGPSILRIQQVVRGDSAAYFCASSPSVGALNTEAFFGQGTRLTVV.

The rearrangement uses TRBV18 and TRBJ2-7; 9 bases match TRBD2. Germline V gives CDR1 KGHSH, CDR2 LQKENI. After removal of 3 bases from V and 3 bases from J, the junction contained 6 bases not matched to a gene. This CDR3 is built from 15 residues. CDR3 sequence (DNA): TGTGCCAGCTCACCGGTGGCTAGCGGGAACTACGAGCAGTACTTC. This sequence encodes CASSPVASGNYEQYF. The complete variable domain, with remaining parts taken from reference TRBV18 and TRBJ2-7, reads NAGVMQNPRHLVRRRGQEARLRCSPMKGHSHVYWYRQLPEEGLKFMVYLQKENIIDESGMPKERFSAEFPKEGPSILRIQQVVRGDSAAYFCASSPVASGNYEQYFGPGTRLTVT.

The chain employs TRBV15 and TRBJ2-2, with TRBD1 as a possible D gene (6 bases). The CDR3 runs to 15 residues. Trimming stripped 0 bases from V and 3 bases from J, with 8 bases between. Germline lookup yields CDR1 LNHNV and CDR2 YYDKDF (reference sequence). CDR3 loop: CATSRERTDTGELFF. The CDR3, as DNA: TGTGCCACCAGCAGAGAAAGGACAGACACCGGGGAGCTGTTTTTT.

The rearrangement joins TRBV10-3 to TRBJ2-3, with D possibly matching TRBD1 (5 bases). CDR1 and CDR2 (germline): ENHRY, SYGVKD. The length of the CDR3 is 14 residues. Trimming removed 4 bases at V and 5 bases at J, with 13 bases between. CDR3: CAISAASQGDTQYF. The CDR3 DNA is TGTGCCATCAGTGCAGCGAGTCAGGGAGATACGCAGTATTTT.

This chain connects TRBV5-4 to TRBJ2-5; TRBD1 is a possible D gene (5 bases). Germline V gives CDR1 SGHNT, CDR2 YYREEE (reference sequence). The CDR3 covers 12 residues. V lost 9 bases and J lost 3, with 12 bases in between. The CDR3, as DNA: TGTGCCACCCACGGACACAAAGAGACCCAGTACTTC. Translating gives CATHGHKETQYF.

The chain is built from TRBV6-5 and TRBJ2-1, with TRBD2 identical over 12 bases. The CDR3 runs to 15 residues. Trimming took 5 bases from V and 10 from J; bases not matched to a gene: 9. Per the germline V gene, CDR1 is MNHEY and CDR2 is SVGAGI. The CDR3 DNA reads as TGTGCCAGCAGTACCAGGGGACTAGCGGGTGACGAGCAGTTCTTC. It encodes CASSTRGLAGDEQFF.

This clone was observed once. J is TRBJ2-7 and V is TRBV5-1, with 7 bases aligning to TRBD1. The germline gives CDR1 SGHRS, CDR2 YFSETQ. The trim removed 2 bases at V and 3 bases at J, leaving 5 bases unmatched. The CDR3 totals 14 residues. The chain's CDR3 is CASSLGGPNYEQYF. CDR3 coding DNA: TGCGCCAGCAGCTTAGGGGGCCCAAACTACGAGCAGTACTTC.

This chain connects TRBV18 to TRBJ1-1; no clear D gene. In germline, CDR1 is KGHSH, CDR2 LQKENI. The V end was cut by 5 bases, the J end by 0 bases, with 13 bases between. The CDR3 totals 15 residues. In nucleotides, the CDR3 is TGTGCCAGCTCAACGGTAGCATCCATGAACACTGAAGCTTTCTTT. It codes for CASSTVASMNTEAFF.

The rearrangement joins TRBV27 to TRBJ2-1, with 12 positions matching TRBD2. The CDR3 has 16 amino acids. The V segment lost 5 bases and the J segment 8 bases; nucleotides outside the gene matches: 10. Germline V gene sequence: CDR1 MNHEY, CDR2 SMNVEV (reference sequence). DNA for the CDR3: TGTGCCAGCAGTCTCTCGACTAGCGGGAGATTAGATGAGCAGTTCTTC. This gives the protein CASSLSTSGRLDEQFF.

V is TRBV30 and J is TRBJ2-1, with D uncertain. Trimming left V 4 bases short and J 13 bases short, with 17 bases between. This CDR3 has 12 residues. CDR1 is GTSNPN, CDR2 SVGIG, per germline (reference sequence). The chain's CDR3 is CAWTQDPLHQFF. Here the CDR3 DNA reads TGTGCCTGGACCCAGGACCCCCTGCACCAGTTCTTC.

The chain uses TRBV18 and TRBJ2-7, with TRBD1 identical over 9 bases. Germline V gene sequence: CDR1 KGHSH, CDR2 LQKENI. The CDR3 consists of 15 residues. The V segment lost 2 bases and the J segment 6 bases; nucleotides outside the gene matches: 8. The CDR3 nucleotides are TGTGCCAGCTCACCAACCAACGGACAGGGGTCCGAGCAGTACTTC. It is translated as CASSPTNGQGSEQYF.

A note on this clone: Other DNA sequences of this sample code for an identical CDR3. The chain links TRBV18 to TRBJ2-3; D is ambiguous. Germline CDR1 reads KGHSH; CDR2 reads LQKENI. Trimming left V 3 bases short and J 3 bases short, with 4 bases between. This CDR3 has 12 residues. CDR3 amino acids: CASSPTTDTQYF. In nucleotides, the CDR3 is TGTGCCAGCTCACCTACGACAGATACGCAGTATTTT.

The chain is built from TRBV5-1 and TRBJ2-7, with 9 positions matching TRBD1. The CDR3 covers 15 residues. Germline CDR1 SGHRS, CDR2 YFSETQ. V was clipped by 2 bases and J by 2 bases; unmatched bases: 5. CDR3 sequence reads: CASSLGDRAPYEQYF. CDR3 DNA sequence: TGCGCCAGCAGCTTAGGGGACAGGGCCCCCTACGAGCAGTACTTC.

The gene calls are TRBV4-1 and TRBJ1-3, with 8 bases matching TRBD1. Germline-derived CDR1 and CDR2 are MGHRA and YSYEKL. Trimming cost V 4 bases and J 4 bases; bases outside gene matches: 6. There are 15 residues in the CDR3. The CDR3: CASSPGQVGGNTIYF. The DNA for the CDR3 is TGCGCCAGCAGCCCGGGACAGGTTGGAGGAAACACCATATATTTT.

V is TRBV7-6 and J is TRBJ2-1, with 7 bases that match TRBD1. Germline CDR1 is SGHVS and CDR2 is FNYEAQ. The CDR3 is 15 amino acids. The ends lost 5 bases at V and 2 bases at J; junction bases unmatched: 6. The CDR3 nucleotides read TGTGCCAGCAGCCTAGACAGGGCCACCTACAATGAGCAGTTCTTC. It is translated as CASSLDRATYNEQFF.

This clone was recorded only once. The chain carries TRBV9 and TRBJ2-7, with D possibly matching TRBD1 (6 bases). This CDR3 is 14 amino acids long. Germline V gene sequence: CDR1 SGDLS, CDR2 YYNGEE. Trimming stripped 4 bases from V and 4 bases from J, with 15 bases between. The CDR3 reads CASSPRDINYEQYF. DNA of the CDR3: TGTGCCAGCAGCCCCCGGGACATCAATTACGAGCAGTACTTC.

The J gene is TRBJ1-4, the V gene TRBV5-1; 9 nucleotides match TRBD1. The CDR3 is 16 residues long. Per the germline V gene, CDR1 is SGHRS and CDR2 is YFSETQ. V shed 7 bases, J shed 0 bases, and the junction held 7 bases outside the gene matches. The CDR3 DNA is TGCGCCAGCGGGACAGGGACCCTTGCAACTAATGAAAAACTGTTTTTT. Its protein product is CASGTGTLATNEKLFF.

The table lists this clone with a count of one. This CDR3 is CASSEFTRNTEAFF. CDR3 nucleotide sequence: TGTGCCAGCAGTGAATTCACCAGGAACACTGAAGCTTTCTTT. The genes are TRBV6-1 and TRBJ1-1; D is unresolved. Germline-derived CDR1 and CDR2 are MNHNS and SASEGT. This CDR3 is built from 14 residues. Trimming removed 2 bases at V and 1 base at J, with 8 bases between.

The genes are TRBV6-1 and TRBJ2-7; 10 bases are a match to TRBD1. After removal of 5 bases from V and 0 bases from J, the junction contained 4 bases not matched to a gene. Germline CDR1 and CDR2: MNHNS and SASEGT. CDR3 length: 15 amino acids. CDR3 loop: CASSIGTGASYEQYF. The CDR3 DNA follows: TGTGCCAGCAGTATAGGGACAGGGGCCTCCTACGAGCAGTACTTC.

Concerning this clone: The same CDR3 is also encoded by other DNA sequences in this sample. V and J are TRBV7-9 and TRBJ2-3; D gene ambiguous. Germline assignment: CDR1 SEHNR and CDR2 FQNEAQ (reference sequence). V was trimmed by 0 bases and J by 2 bases, leaving 6 bases between them. The CDR3 runs 14 residues. The CDR3 loop reads CASSLAVSTDTQYF. Written as DNA, the CDR3 is TGTGCCAGCAGCTTAGCTGTCTCCACAGATACGCAGTATTTT.

The gene calls are TRBV6-1 and TRBJ1-6; 8 nucleotides match TRBD1. Per germline, CDR1 MNHNS and CDR2 SASEGT. The CDR3 is 15 residues long. V was clipped by 4 bases and J by 9 bases; unmatched bases: 8. The CDR3 loop reads CASSASTGDSSPLHF. Here the CDR3 DNA reads TGTGCCAGCAGTGCCTCGACAGGGGATTCTTCACCCCTCCACTTT.

The CDR3 here is CASSLPRGSTGPNEKLFF. CDR3 nucleotides: TGTGCCAGCAGTTTGCCGCGCGGATCGACAGGGCCTAATGAAAAACTGTTTTTT. V and J are TRBV28 and TRBJ1-4; 7 bases fit TRBD1. The CDR3 loop spans 18 amino acids. Germline-derived CDR1 and CDR2 are MDHEN and SYDVKM. Trimming cost V 3 bases and J 3 bases; bases outside gene matches: 13.